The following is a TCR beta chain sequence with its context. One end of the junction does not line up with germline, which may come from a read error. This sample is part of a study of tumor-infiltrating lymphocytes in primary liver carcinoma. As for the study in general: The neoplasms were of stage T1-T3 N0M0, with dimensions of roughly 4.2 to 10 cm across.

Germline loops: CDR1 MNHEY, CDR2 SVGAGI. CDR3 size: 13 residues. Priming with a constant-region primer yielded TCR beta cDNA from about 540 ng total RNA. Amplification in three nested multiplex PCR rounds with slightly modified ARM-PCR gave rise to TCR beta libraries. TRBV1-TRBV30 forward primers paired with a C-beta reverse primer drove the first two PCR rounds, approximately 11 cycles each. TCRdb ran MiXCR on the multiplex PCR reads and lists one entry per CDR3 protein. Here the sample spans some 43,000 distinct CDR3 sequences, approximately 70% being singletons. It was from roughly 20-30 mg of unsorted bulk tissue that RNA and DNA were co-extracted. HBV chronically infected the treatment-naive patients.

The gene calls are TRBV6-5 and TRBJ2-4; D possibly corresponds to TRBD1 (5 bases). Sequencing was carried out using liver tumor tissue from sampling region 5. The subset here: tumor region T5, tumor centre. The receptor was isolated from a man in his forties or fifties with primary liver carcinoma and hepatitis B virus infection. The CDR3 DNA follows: TGTGCCAGCAGCCAAATACTGCTAGGGGTTCACTACTTC. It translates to CASSQILLGVHYF.